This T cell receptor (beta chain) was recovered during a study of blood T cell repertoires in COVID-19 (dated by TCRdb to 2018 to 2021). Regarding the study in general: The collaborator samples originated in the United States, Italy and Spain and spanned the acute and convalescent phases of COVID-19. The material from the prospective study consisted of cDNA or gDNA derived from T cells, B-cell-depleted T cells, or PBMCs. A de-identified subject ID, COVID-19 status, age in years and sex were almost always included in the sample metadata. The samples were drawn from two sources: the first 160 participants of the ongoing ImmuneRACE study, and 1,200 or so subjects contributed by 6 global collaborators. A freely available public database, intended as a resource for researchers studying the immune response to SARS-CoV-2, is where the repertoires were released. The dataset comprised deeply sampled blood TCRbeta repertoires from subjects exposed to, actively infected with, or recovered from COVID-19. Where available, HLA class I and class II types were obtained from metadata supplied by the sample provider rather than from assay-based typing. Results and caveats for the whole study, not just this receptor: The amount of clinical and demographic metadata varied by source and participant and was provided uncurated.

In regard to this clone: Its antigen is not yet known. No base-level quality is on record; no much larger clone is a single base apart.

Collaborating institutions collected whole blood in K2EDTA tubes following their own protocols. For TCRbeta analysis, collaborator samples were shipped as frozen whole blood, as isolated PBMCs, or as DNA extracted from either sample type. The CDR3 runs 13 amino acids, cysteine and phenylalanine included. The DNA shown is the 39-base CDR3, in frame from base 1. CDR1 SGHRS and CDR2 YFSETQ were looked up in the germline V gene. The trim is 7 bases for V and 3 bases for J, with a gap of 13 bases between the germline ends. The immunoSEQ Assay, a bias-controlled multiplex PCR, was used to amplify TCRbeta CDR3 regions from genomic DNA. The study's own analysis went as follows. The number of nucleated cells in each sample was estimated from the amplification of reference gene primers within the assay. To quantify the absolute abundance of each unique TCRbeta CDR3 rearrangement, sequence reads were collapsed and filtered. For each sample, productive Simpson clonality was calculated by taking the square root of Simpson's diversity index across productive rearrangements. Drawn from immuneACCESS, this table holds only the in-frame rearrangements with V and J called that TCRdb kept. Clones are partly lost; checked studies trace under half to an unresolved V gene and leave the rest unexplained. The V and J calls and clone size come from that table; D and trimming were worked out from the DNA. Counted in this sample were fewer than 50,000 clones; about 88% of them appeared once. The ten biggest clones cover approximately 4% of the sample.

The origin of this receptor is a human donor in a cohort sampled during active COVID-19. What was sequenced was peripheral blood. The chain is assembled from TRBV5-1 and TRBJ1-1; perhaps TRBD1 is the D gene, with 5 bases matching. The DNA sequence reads TGCGCCAGCGTCAGGGATTTTGACACTGAAGCTTTCTTT. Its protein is CASVRDFDTEAFF.